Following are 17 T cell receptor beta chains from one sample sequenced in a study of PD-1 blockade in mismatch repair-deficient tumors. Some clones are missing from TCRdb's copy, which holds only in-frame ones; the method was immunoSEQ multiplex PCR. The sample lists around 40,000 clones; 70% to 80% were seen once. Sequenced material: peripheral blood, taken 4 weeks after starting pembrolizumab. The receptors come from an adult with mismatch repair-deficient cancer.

The CDR3 DNA is TGTGCCAGCAGCGACGGGGCTAGCGGGAGTACAGATACGCAGTATTTT. Its protein is CASSDGASGSTDTQYF. J is TRBJ2-3 and V is TRBV7-3; TRBD2 matches at 10 bases. V trimming: 5 bases; J trimming: 3 bases; junction bases outside the gene matches: 8. Germline loops: CDR1 SGHTA, CDR2 FQGTGA. The CDR3 spans 16 residues. The full variable domain, completed using reference TRBV7-3 and TRBJ2-3, is GAGVSQTPSNKVTEKGKYVELRCDPISGHTALYWYRQSLGQGPEFLIYFQGTGAADDSGLPNDRFFAVRPEGSVSTLKIQRTERGDSAVYLCASSDGASGSTDTQYFGPGTRLTVL.

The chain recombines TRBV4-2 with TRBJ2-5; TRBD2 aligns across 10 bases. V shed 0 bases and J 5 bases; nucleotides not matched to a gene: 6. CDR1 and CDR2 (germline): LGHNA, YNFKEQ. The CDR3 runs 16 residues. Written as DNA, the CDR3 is TGTGCCAGCAGCCAAGATGGGCTAGCGGGAGCCGAGACCCAGTACTTC. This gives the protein CASSQDGLAGAETQYF.

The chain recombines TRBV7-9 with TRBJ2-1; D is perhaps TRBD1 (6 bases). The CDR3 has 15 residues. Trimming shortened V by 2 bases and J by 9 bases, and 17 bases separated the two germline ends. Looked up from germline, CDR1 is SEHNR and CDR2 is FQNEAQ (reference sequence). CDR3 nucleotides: TGTGCCAGCAGCTTAAATTTCGGCAGGGGCCGTGAGCAGTTCTTC. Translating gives CASSLNFGRGREQFF.

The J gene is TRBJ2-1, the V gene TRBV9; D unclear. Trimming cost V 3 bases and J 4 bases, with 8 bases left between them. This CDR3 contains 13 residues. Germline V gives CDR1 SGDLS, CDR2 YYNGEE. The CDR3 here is CASSGRLYNEQFF. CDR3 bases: TGTGCCAGCAGCGGCCGATTGTACAATGAGCAGTTCTTC.

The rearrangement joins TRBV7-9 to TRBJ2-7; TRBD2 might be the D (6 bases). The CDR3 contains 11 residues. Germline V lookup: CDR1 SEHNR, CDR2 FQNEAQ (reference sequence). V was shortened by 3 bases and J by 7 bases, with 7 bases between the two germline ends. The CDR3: CASSFAGEQYF. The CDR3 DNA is TGTGCCAGCAGCTTTGCGGGGGAGCAGTACTTC.

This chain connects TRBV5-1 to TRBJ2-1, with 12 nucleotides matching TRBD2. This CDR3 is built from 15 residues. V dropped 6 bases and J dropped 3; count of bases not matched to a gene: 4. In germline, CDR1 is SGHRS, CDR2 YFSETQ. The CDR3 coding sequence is TGCGCCAGCACCCGGACTAGCGGGGACTACAATGAGCAGTTCTTC. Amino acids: CASTRTSGDYNEQFF.

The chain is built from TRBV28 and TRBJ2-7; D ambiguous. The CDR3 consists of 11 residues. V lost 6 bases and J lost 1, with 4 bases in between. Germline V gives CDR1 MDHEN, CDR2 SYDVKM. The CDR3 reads CASSRSYEQYF. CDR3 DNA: TGTGCCAGCAGCCGATCCTACGAGCAGTACTTC.

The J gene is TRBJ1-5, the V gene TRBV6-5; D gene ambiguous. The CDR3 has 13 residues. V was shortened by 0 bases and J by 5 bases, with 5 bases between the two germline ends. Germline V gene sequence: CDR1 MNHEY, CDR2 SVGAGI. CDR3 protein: CASSYSMDQPQHF. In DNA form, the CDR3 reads TGTGCCAGCAGTTACTCGATGGATCAGCCCCAGCATTTT.

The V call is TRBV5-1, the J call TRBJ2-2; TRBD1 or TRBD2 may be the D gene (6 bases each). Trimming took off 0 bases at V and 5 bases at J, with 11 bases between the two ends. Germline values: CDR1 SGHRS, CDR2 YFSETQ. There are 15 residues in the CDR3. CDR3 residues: CASSLVGGRTGELFF. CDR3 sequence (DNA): TGCGCCAGCAGCTTGGTAGGGGGGCGTACCGGGGAGCTGTTTTTT.

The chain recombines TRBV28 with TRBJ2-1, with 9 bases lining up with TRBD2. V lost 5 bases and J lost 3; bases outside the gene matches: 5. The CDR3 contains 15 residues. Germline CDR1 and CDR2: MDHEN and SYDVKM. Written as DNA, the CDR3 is TGTGCCAGCAGTCAGGCGACTAGCGGCTACAATGAGCAGTTCTTC. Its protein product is CASSQATSGYNEQFF.

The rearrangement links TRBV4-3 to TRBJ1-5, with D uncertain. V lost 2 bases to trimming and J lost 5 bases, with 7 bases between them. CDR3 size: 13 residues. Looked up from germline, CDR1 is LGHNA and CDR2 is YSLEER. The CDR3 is CASSQSVDQPQHF. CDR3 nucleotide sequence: TGCGCCAGCAGCCAATCGGTAGATCAGCCCCAGCATTTT.

The CDR3 DNA sequence: TGTGCCAGTAGTATAGCGACTAGCGGGGAGTACGAGCAGTACTTC. This encodes CASSIATSGEYEQYF. V is TRBV19 and J is TRBJ2-7; 11 bases match TRBD2. The junction had 3 bases not matched to a gene; V was cut back by 1 base and J by 4 bases. The CDR3 is 15 residues long. Germline V lookup: CDR1 LNHDA, CDR2 SQIVND (reference sequence).

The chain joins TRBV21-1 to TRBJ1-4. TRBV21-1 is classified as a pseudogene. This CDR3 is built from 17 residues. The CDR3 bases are TGTGCCAGCAGCAAAGACCCCCCTTTACTGGGGTACGAAAAACTGTTTTTT. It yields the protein CASSKDPPLLGYEKLFF.

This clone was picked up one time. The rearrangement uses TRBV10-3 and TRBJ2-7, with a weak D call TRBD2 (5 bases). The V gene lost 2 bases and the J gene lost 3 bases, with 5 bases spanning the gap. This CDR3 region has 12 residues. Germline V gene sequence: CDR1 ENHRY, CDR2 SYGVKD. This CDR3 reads CAISEGGYEQYF. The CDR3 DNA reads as TGTGCCATCAGTGAGGGAGGCTACGAGCAGTACTTC.

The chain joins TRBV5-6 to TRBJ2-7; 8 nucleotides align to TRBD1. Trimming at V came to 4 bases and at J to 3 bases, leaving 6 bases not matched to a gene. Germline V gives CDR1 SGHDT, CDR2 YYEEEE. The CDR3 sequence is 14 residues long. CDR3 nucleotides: TGTGCCAGCAGCCAACGCACAGGGGGCTACGAGCAGTACTTC. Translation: CASSQRTGGYEQYF.

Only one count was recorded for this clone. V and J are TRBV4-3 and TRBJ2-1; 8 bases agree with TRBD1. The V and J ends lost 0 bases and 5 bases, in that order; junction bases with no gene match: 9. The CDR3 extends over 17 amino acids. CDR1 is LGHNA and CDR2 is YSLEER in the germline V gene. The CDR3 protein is CASSQDSGGYIHNEQFF. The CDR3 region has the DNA TGCGCCAGCAGCCAAGATTCAGGGGGCTATATCCACAATGAGCAGTTCTTC.

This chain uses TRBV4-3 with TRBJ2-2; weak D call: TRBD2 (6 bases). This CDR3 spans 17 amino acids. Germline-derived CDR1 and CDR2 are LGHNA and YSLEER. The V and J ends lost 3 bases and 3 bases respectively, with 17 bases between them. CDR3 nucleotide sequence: TGCGCCAGCAGCCACCTGCGGGACTTATGGGACACCGGGGAGCTGTTTTTT. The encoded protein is CASSHLRDLWDTGELFF.